This T cell receptor beta chain was retrieved from a study of prognosis after radiotherapy for stage I lung cancer (dated by TCRdb to about 2021). For the wider study: Between early 2018 and January 2019, approximately 18 stage I NSCLC patients were enrolled in Nanjing, China. Among the enrolled patients, fourteen had newly diagnosed primary stage I lung tumors, while a few had oligometastatic NSCLC following surgical resection of the primary tumor. All patients were regarded as medically inoperable, because of comorbidities in roughly twelve patients and refusal of surgery in several patients. The cohort included approximately 13 men and about six women, with a median age of approximately 75 years and a range of about 53 to 95 years. Roughly 12 patients had adenocarcinoma and seven had squamous cell carcinoma as the tumor histology. Image-guided IMRT or VMAT was used to deliver SBRT in 3 to 5 fractions at a biologically effective dose of at least 100 Gy. SBRT was not combined with any concurrent therapy in any patient. Four of the 19 patients developed distant metastases after SBRT, at a median of approximately 7 months; the other 15 showed no significant progression. This study profiled peripheral blood TCR beta repertoires from stage I NSCLC patients before and after stereotactic body radiotherapy and linked the repertoires to distant failure. A total of about 38 blood samples from 20 or so patients were sequenced, with one sample obtained before and one obtained after SBRT for each patient. Overall results and qualifications from the work: Differences by metastasis status were reportedly seen in TRBV and TRBJ usage frequencies, involving two V genes at baseline and, after SBRT, 9 or 10 V genes and two J genes. Limitations of the study included a small cohort and short follow-up, and the study findings need independent validation. No determination of tumor specificity was made for expanded TCR clones. Post-SBRT Shannon entropy and its change from baseline were lower in patients who developed distant metastases; baseline Shannon entropy was not associated with metastases. None of the reported P values were adjusted for multiple comparisons. After SBRT, the count of unique TCR clones dropped from a median of roughly 9,400 beforehand to 6,500 to 7,500 afterward (Wilcoxon paired P=0.011).

Spanning cysteine to phenylalanine, the CDR3 consists of 20 amino acids. Just CDR3 DNA is preserved here, 60 bases in frame from base 1. CDR1 and CDR2 are drawn from the germline V gene (reference sequence): LNHDA, SQIVND. Here V drops 4 bases and J drops 0 bases, and the junction holds 14 bases not matched to any gene. This clonotype was picked up many times. Its binding antigen is unknown. Base qualities are not provided; no much larger clone lies one nucleotide away. All patients had node-negative disease on CT and PET/CT, and none had a history of other malignancies or had previously received chemotherapy or radiotherapy. At each of the two time points, six milliliters of peripheral venous blood were collected into EDTA tubes. Ficoll-Paque Plus density-gradient centrifugation was used to isolate PBMCs. Samples were stored at -80°C immediately after collection until analysis. Two rounds of multiplex PCR were used to amplify the TCR beta CDR3 region from genomic DNA. In the first PCR round, primers specific to each TRBV and TRBJ gene were used, and the primer sequences were filed in Chinese patent CN105087789A. The second PCR round used universal primers. The Roche High Pure PCR Template Preparation Kit was used to extract genomic DNA from the frozen PBMCs. The libraries underwent paired-end sequencing with 151 bp reads on an Illumina HiSeq 3000. In the authors' own workflow: CutAdapt was used to remove raw reads lacking the multiplex PCR primer sequences. High-quality paired reads were merged into contigs with PEAR. By aligning each contig to reference sequences, MiXCR assigned the TRB V, D and J gene segments to that contig. To remove sequencing errors, CDR3 sequences were clustered according to base quality and sequence similarity. Diversity was measured as Shannon entropy normalized by the natural log of productive TCR sequence number. One minus Shannon entropy divided by the natural log of the number of unique clonotypes was used as the definition of clonality. Using the Youden index from ROC curves, the researchers picked the repertoire-metric cut-offs for progression-free survival, and all analyses were carried out in R 3.5.3. TCRdb reprocessing: public reads trimmed at Q25 with fastp, clones called with MiXCR, in-frame beta chains kept. Duplicate CDR3 protein sequences are folded into a single record with the most common DNA and genes. The V and J calls shown here were made by TCRdb, not taken from the authors' results. The sample data list more than 12,000 distinct CDR3 sequences, and about 37% of these were observed just once. 41% of the sample is held by the ten biggest clonotypes.

The receptor was isolated from a donor aged 50 or older with non-small cell lung cancer. Sequencing used PBMCs, obtained before or after stereotactic body radiation therapy (not recorded which). Recombination joined TRBV19 with TRBJ2-1, and 11 junction bases match TRBD2. This receptor has the CDR3 CASSTNPSPTSGSSYNEQFF. The nucleotide sequence is given as TGTGCCAGTAGTACAAACCCCAGCCCAACTAGCGGGAGCTCCTACAATGAGCAGTTCTTC.